These 9 T cell receptor beta chains share one sample of origin, sequenced in a study of cytomegalovirus exposure and HLA in healthy donors. PCR was performed using 60 Vbeta and 13 Jbeta primers. The table came from immunoSEQ multiplex PCR; TCRdb's copy has only in-frame clones and leaves some out. The sample has about 200,000 clones, approximately 79% seen once. Sequencing was done on a sample of PBMCs. Receptors were obtained from a man aged 50 to 60 in good health and CMV-seronegative.

The CDR3 protein is CASSASGLVLETQYF. The CDR3 DNA sequence: TGTGCCAGCAGTGCCTCAGGACTAGTACTGGAGACCCAGTACTTC. The chain joins TRBV6-1 to TRBJ2-5; the match to TRBD2 covers 7 bases. This CDR3 comprises 15 residues. Trimming removed 4 bases from V and 5 bases from J; junction bases left unmatched: 10. CDR1 and CDR2 from the germline V gene are MNHNS and SASEGT.

V and J are TRBV10-1 and TRBJ1-1; D perhaps matches TRBD1 (5 bases). Germline loops: CDR1 WNHNN, CDR2 SYGVQD (reference sequence). Trimming stripped 8 bases from V and 4 bases from J, with 20 bases between. This CDR3 has 15 amino acids. CDR3 in amino acids: CASRSWGRQGTEAFF. The CDR3 DNA is TGCGCCAGCCGGTCTTGGGGGAGGCAAGGCACTGAAGCTTTCTTT.

This chain uses TRBV2 with TRBJ2-1, with a weak D call TRBD1 (6 bases). Germline V gene sequence: CDR1 SNHLY, CDR2 FYNNEI. This CDR3 has 17 amino acids. Deletions cut 6 bases from V and 3 bases from J, with 21 bases between. CDR3 amino acids: CASSLTAGTRYYNEQFF. The CDR3 DNA sequence: TGTGCCAGCAGCCTGACTGCCGGGACAAGATACTACAATGAGCAGTTCTTC.

V gene TRBV6-1 combines with J gene TRBJ1-4; the D is unclear. CDR3 length: 14 residues. Trimming cost V 4 bases and J 2 bases, with 8 bases left between them. Germline V gene lookup returns CDR1 MNHNS and CDR2 SASEGT. The CDR3 spells CASSVSETNEKLFF. The CDR3 region has the DNA TGTGCCAGCAGTGTTTCTGAGACTAATGAAAAACTGTTTTTT.

The chain links TRBV2 to TRBJ2-7; TRBD2 might be the D (7 bases). The germline CDR1 and CDR2 sequences are SNHLY and FYNNEI. The CDR3 sequence is 16 residues long. With 2 bases removed from V and 3 bases from J, the gap between germline ends came to 17 bases. The CDR3 nucleotides are TGTGCCAGCAGTGAAAGAGGGACAAGGGACTACTACGAGCAGTACTTC. This codes for CASSERGTRDYYEQYF.

The chain carries TRBV18 and TRBJ2-7, with a weak D call TRBD1 (5 bases). The V and J ends lost 4 bases and 12 bases respectively, with 22 bases between them. Germline V gene data show CDR1 as KGHSH and CDR2 as LQKENI. The CDR3 is 14 amino acids. As DNA, the CDR3 is TGTGCCAGCTCACTACGCGGCGAAGGCAGGGAACGGTACTTC. It is translated as CASSLRGEGRERYF.

The chain is built from TRBV5-1 and TRBJ2-1; 8 nucleotides agree with TRBD1. The CDR3 covers 15 residues. V dropped 4 bases and J dropped 4; count of bases not matched to a gene: 7. The V gene's germline CDR1 is SGHRS and CDR2 YFSETQ. The CDR3 here is CASSLGTGSYNEQFF. The CDR3, as DNA: TGCGCCAGCAGCCTCGGGACAGGTTCTTACAATGAGCAGTTCTTC.

The chain combines TRBV2 with TRBJ1-2; the match to TRBD1 covers 7 bases. CDR1 is SNHLY, CDR2 FYNNEI, per germline. V dropped 5 bases and J dropped 7; count of bases not matched to a gene: 22. The CDR3 spans 18 residues. CDR3 coding DNA: TGTGCCAGCAGTAGAAGTAAAGGGGGCGCTCGGGTCGGGGGTGGCTACACCTTC. It yields the protein CASSRSKGGARVGGGYTF.

The V and J genes are TRBV19 and TRBJ1-5, with a weak D call TRBD1 (5 bases). Trimming removed 3 bases at V and 2 bases at J, with 11 bases between. Germline CDR1 and CDR2: LNHDA and SQIVND (reference sequence). The CDR3 is 15 residues long. The CDR3 sequence: CASSIRGAGNQPQHF. The CDR3 DNA follows: TGTGCCAGTAGTATTAGGGGTGCCGGCAATCAGCCCCAGCATTTT. Full variable domain (missing parts from reference TRBV19 and TRBJ1-5): DGGITQSPKYLFRKEGQNVTLSCEQNLNHDAMYWYRQDPGQGLRLIYYSQIVNDFQKGDIAEGYSVSREKKESFPLTVTSAQKNPTAFYLCASSIRGAGNQPQHFGDGTRLSIL.